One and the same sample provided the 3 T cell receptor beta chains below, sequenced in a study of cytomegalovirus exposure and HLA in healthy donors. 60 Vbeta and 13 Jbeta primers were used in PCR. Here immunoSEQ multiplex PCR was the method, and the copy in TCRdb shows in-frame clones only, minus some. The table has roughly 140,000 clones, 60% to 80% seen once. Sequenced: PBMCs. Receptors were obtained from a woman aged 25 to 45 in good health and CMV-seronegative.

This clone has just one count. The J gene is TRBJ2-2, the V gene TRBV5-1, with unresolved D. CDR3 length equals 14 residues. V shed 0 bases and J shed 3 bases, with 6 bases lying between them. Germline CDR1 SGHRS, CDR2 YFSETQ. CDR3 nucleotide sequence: TGCGCCAGCAGCTTGGGACACGACACCGGGGAGCTGTTTTTT. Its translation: CASSLGHDTGELFF. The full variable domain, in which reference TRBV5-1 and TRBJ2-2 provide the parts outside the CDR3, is KAGVTQTPRYLIKTRGQQVTLSCSPISGHRSVSWYQQTPGQGLQFLFEYFSETQRNKGNFPGRFSGRQFSNSRSEMNVSTLELGDSALYLCASSLGHDTGELFFGEGSRLTVL.

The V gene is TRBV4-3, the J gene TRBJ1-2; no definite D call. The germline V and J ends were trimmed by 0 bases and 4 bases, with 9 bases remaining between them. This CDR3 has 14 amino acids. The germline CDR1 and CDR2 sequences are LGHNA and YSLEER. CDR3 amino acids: CASSQDRVGYGYTF. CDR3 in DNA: TGCGCCAGCAGCCAAGATCGGGTGGGCTATGGCTACACCTTC.

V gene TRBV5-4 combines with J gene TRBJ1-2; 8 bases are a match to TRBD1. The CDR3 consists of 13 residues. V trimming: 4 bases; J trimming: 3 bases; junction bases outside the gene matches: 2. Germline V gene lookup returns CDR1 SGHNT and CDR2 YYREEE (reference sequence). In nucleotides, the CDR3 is TGTGCCAGCAGCCCGACAGGGGACTATGGCTACACCTTC. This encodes CASSPTGDYGYTF.